This T cell receptor beta chain was captured in a study of graft-versus-host responses after intestinal transplantation. Overall study context: Every one of the recipients received anti-thymocyte globulin induction and afterwards took tacrolimus and steroids for three to four years. Study results and limitations: The study associated peak circulating GvH clone levels with early post-transplant HvG declines. Present in recipient marrow, GvH clones included some that appeared first in ileum or blood.

Libraries were prepared by immunoSEQ multiplex PCR; TCRdb keeps only in-frame clonotypes and omits some of them. Among around 19,000 clones listed, roughly a third were seen once. CDR1 is SGHNT, CDR2 YYREEE, per germline (reference sequence). The CDR3 is 12 residues long. V shed 0 bases and J shed 4 bases, with 5 bases lying between them. This clone is medium-sized (0.01 to 0.1%) within its sample. The TCR sequence derives from a human patient who was an organ donor for intestinal transplantation. This chain connects TRBV5-4 to TRBJ2-7; D is undetermined. The specimen comprised alloreactive CD4+ T cells from a mixed lymphocyte reaction culture, sampled before transplantation. Indicated subset: CFSE-low proliferating T cells sorted from roughly 6-day pre-transplant mixed lymphocyte reaction (GvH or HvG direction). CDR3 in DNA: TGTGCCAGCAGCTTGGGGGCGTACGAGCAGTACTTC. Its protein product is CASSLGAYEQYF.